This TCR beta chain emerged from a study of response to subunit inactivated influenza vaccine. Study observations and caveats: After each seasonal influenza vaccination, few new T cells are recruited, the authors suggested.

The CDR3 has 13 amino acids. In germline, CDR1 is KGHSH, CDR2 LQKENI. V dropped 3 bases and J dropped 8 bases, with 13 bases sitting between them. TCRdb ran MiXCR on the RT-PCR reads and lists one entry per CDR3 protein. The sample consists of approximately 310,000 distinct CDR3 sequences, about a fifth of them appearing once. About this clonotype: Its antigen remains unknown.

The sequence was collected from a man between 50 and 70 years old who received an inactivated influenza vaccine. The chain links TRBV18 to TRBJ1-2, with D possibly being TRBD1 (5 bases). The sequences come from PBMCs from blood, collected around 22 months after vaccination. Here the CDR3 DNA reads TGTGCCAGCTCACCCGGGACCGATGGGGGCTACACCTTC. It specifies CASSPGTDGGYTF.